The 22 T cell receptor beta chains below all came from one sample that was sequenced in a study of T cell repertoires in cytomegalovirus infection. In TCRdb, the reads were re-called with MiXCR into one record per CDR3 protein. The data hold around 440,000 distinct CDR3 sequences, with about 11% observed a single time. Sample: PBMCs. All receptors come from a human donor in good health (CMV status not recorded). Some clones in this sample may be carry-over from other donors' samples.

Regarding this clonotype: Given a much more abundant clone one base away, this may be a read error. The gene calls are TRBV4-2 and TRBJ2-3, with a tentative D call TRBD2 (6 bases). The CDR3 extends over 15 amino acids. CDR1 LGHNA and CDR2 YNFKEQ come from the germline V gene. V lost 2 bases and J lost 4, with 13 bases in between. As DNA, the CDR3 is TGTGCCAGCAGCCAAATCCGGACTATAGCAGATACGCAGTATTTT. As protein: CASSQIRTIADTQYF.

This chain joins TRBV5-1 and TRBJ2-5; D may be TRBD1 (6 bases). This CDR3 has 15 residues. V gave up 2 bases and J gave up 4 bases, with 15 bases separating them. Germline V gives CDR1 SGHRS, CDR2 YFSETQ. The CDR3 spells CASSFVGAVRETQYF. Here the CDR3 DNA reads TGCGCCAGCAGCTTCGTGGGGGCCGTTCGAGAGACCCAGTACTTC.

This clonotype was seen many times. This rearrangement joins TRBV7-3 to TRBJ1-4, with D perhaps TRBD1 (5 bases). Trimming stripped 3 bases from V and 3 bases from J, with 11 bases between. Germline CDR1 and CDR2: SGHTA and FQGTGA. CDR3 size: 15 residues. The CDR3: CASSLGGKANEKLFF. For the CDR3, the DNA is TGTGCCAGCAGCTTGGGGGGGAAGGCTAATGAAAAACTGTTTTTT.

This clonotype has ten or more counts. The chain links TRBV7-3 to TRBJ2-1, with 15 bases matching TRBD2. Germline-derived CDR1 and CDR2 are SGHTA and FQGTGA. This CDR3 has 16 amino acids. V lost 3 bases and J lost 8; bases outside the gene matches: 5. The CDR3 spells CASSFGLAGGEHEQFF. The CDR3 DNA reads as TGTGCCAGCAGCTTCGGACTAGCGGGAGGGGAACATGAGCAGTTCTTC.

This clonotype has just a few counts. The chain has TRBV7-9 and TRBJ2-1, with TRBD2 identical over 8 bases. CDR1 SEHNR and CDR2 FQNEAQ come from the germline V gene (reference sequence). V gave up 0 bases and J gave up 5 bases; unmatched junction bases: 9. This CDR3 has 17 residues. The CDR3 loop reads CASSLAISGDGDNEQFF. CDR3 bases: TGTGCCAGCAGCTTAGCTATTAGCGGGGATGGGGACAATGAGCAGTTCTTC.

This clonotype was observed many times. This chain links TRBV20-1 with TRBJ2-5, with 9 bases lining up with TRBD1. V was pared by 5 bases and J by 5 bases, with 12 bases of the junction left unmatched. CDR3 size: 15 residues. The germline CDR1 and CDR2 sequences are DFQATT and SNEGSKA (reference sequence). Written as DNA, the CDR3 is TGCAGTGCTCTCCGACAAACCGACAGGGGGGAGACCCAGTACTTC. It yields the protein CSALRQTDRGETQYF.

This clonotype has a count of ten or more. The chain carries TRBV7-8 and TRBJ1-5; D unclear. CDR3 length: 16 amino acids. Germline V CDR1 and CDR2: SGHVS, FQNEAQ. Trimming cost V 6 bases and J 3 bases, with 18 bases left between them. The CDR3: CASRPKPGTDNQPQHF. CDR3 bases: TGTGCCAGCAGGCCGAAACCCGGAACCGACAATCAGCCCCAGCATTTT.

In its sample, this clonotype was seen a few times. The gene calls are TRBV28 and TRBJ2-7; TRBD1 matches at 12 bases. The V gene end was trimmed by 7 bases and the J gene end by 5 bases; junction bases not matched to a gene: 12. Germline assignment: CDR1 MDHEN and CDR2 SYDVKM. The CDR3 contains 16 residues. Here the CDR3 reads CASTAPGDRGRHEQYF. In nucleotides, the CDR3 is TGTGCCAGCACCGCTCCCGGGGACAGGGGGCGCCACGAGCAGTACTTC.

With regard to this clonotype: A much larger clone differs by one base, so this may be a read error. J is TRBJ2-1 and V is TRBV4-2, with 8 positions matching TRBD2. This CDR3 comprises 17 residues. Germline-derived CDR1 and CDR2 are LGHNA and YNFKEQ. CDR3 bases: TGTGGCAGCAGCCAAGTCGGGAGGGGAGGGTTGAGCAATGAGCAGTTCTTC. Amino acids: CGSSQVGRGGLSNEQFF.

This clonotype was observed at least ten times. The J gene is TRBJ2-1, the V gene TRBV28; D perhaps matches TRBD2 (6 bases). The CDR3 is made up of 15 amino acids. Per germline, CDR1 MDHEN and CDR2 SYDVKM. V shed 2 bases and J shed 9 bases, with 17 bases lying between them. The CDR3 DNA sequence: TGTGCCAGCAGTTTAAGCGGGCCCCCCCCTGGTGAGCAGTTCTTC. This codes for CASSLSGPPPGEQFF.

The sample holds many counts of this clonotype. This sequence joins TRBV11-3 and TRBJ2-1, with 10 bases identical to TRBD1. Germline loops: CDR1 SGHNT, CDR2 YENEEA. This CDR3 is 14 amino acids long. J gave up 7 bases and V 6 bases, and 6 bases lay outside the gene matches. CDR3 coding DNA: TGTGCCAGCAGTCTTCGGACAGGGGGTAATGAGCAGTTCTTC. This codes for CASSLRTGGNEQFF.

This clonotype has ten or more counts. The V and J genes are TRBV28 and TRBJ2-1; D gene unclear. The CDR3 totals 16 residues. V was pared by 5 bases and J by 9 bases, with 23 bases between. Germline V gene sequence: CDR1 MDHEN, CDR2 SYDVKM. CDR3 sequence (DNA): TGTGCCAGCAGTCCTTTAAGGATGGGTTACATCAGTGAGCAGTTCTTC. Amino acids: CASSPLRMGYISEQFF.

This clonotype was detected ten times or more. The chain recombines TRBV5-4 with TRBJ2-3; D is uncertain. V lost 2 bases and J lost 3, with 10 bases in between. This CDR3 contains 14 residues. Germline V lookup: CDR1 SGHNT, CDR2 YYREEE (reference sequence). CDR3 amino acids: CASSLGVTTDTQYF. CDR3 sequence (DNA): TGTGCCAGCAGCTTAGGAGTTACGACAGATACGCAGTATTTT.

This clonotype showed up just a few times. The V call is TRBV27, the J call TRBJ2-6, with D maybe TRBD1 (6 bases). This CDR3 is built from 16 residues. The germline V gene encodes CDR1 MNHEY and CDR2 SMNVEV (reference sequence). V was pared by 5 bases and J by 2 bases, with 13 bases between. In nucleotides, the CDR3 is TGTGCCAGCAGTCCCATTACAGGGCCTGGGGCCAACGTCCTGACTTTC. This encodes CASSPITGPGANVLTF.

This clonotype was observed a handful of times. The chain couples TRBV20-1 to TRBJ1-5; possibly TRBD1 for D (5 bases). Germline V gene data show CDR1 as DFQATT and CDR2 as SNEGSKA (reference sequence). This CDR3 spans 14 amino acids. V was pared by 3 bases and J by 3 bases, with 12 bases between. CDR3 DNA: TGCAGTGCTAGTAGGGGACTCAACAATCAGCCCCAGCATTTT. The encoded protein is CSASRGLNNQPQHF.

The chain recombines TRBV19 with TRBJ1-4; D gene ambiguous. In germline, CDR1 is LNHDA, CDR2 SQIVND (reference sequence). The V and J ends lost 5 bases and 3 bases respectively, with 10 bases between them. The CDR3 is 14 amino acids. The CDR3 loop is CASSPRPSNEKLFF. DNA for the CDR3: TGTGCCAGTAGTCCTCGCCCCTCTAATGAAAAACTGTTTTTT.

This clonotype was counted at least ten times. This rearrangement joins TRBV27 to TRBJ2-1, with TRBD2 matching 7 bases. The CDR3 is 17 amino acids. V lost 4 bases and J lost 4; bases outside the gene matches: 13. Germline V gene sequence: CDR1 MNHEY, CDR2 SMNVEV (reference sequence). CDR3 coding DNA: TGTGCCAGCAGTTCCCTGATACTAGCGCCTAATTACAATGAGCAGTTCTTC. This encodes CASSSLILAPNYNEQFF.

This clonotype was observed many times. The chain is built from TRBV4-1 and TRBJ2-2; D ambiguous. CDR3 length: 16 residues. Trimming cost V 0 bases and J 1 base, with 9 bases left between them. Germline lookup yields CDR1 MGHRA and CDR2 YSYEKL. This chain's CDR3 is CASSQDPSQNTGELFF. In DNA, the CDR3 is TGCGCCAGCAGCCAAGATCCCAGCCAGAACACCGGGGAGCTGTTTTTT.

This clonotype was seen more than once but under ten times. V and J are TRBV13 and TRBJ2-2; D possibly corresponds to TRBD2 (6 bases). This CDR3 comprises 14 residues. The ends were cut back, 5 bases at V and 4 bases at J, with 11 bases in the middle. Germline assignment: CDR1 PRHDT and CDR2 FYEKMQ (reference sequence). The CDR3 region is CASSIGTPTGELFF. CDR3 DNA: TGTGCCAGCAGCATCGGGACTCCCACCGGGGAGCTGTTTTTT.

In the case of this clonotype: Being one base from a much bigger clone, this may be a read error. The rearrangement joins TRBV4-2 to TRBJ2-1, with D perhaps being TRBD1 or TRBD2 (7 bases each). There are 15 residues in the CDR3. The germline gives CDR1 LGHNA, CDR2 YNFKEQ. The V and J ends lost 3 bases and 6 bases respectively, with 15 bases between them. The CDR3 region is CASSQSGTAPNEQFF. CDR3 sequence (DNA): TGTGCCAGCAGCCAGAGCGGGACAGCTCCCAATGAGCAGTTCTTC.

This clonotype was counted many times. The V gene is TRBV7-9, the J gene TRBJ2-7; 9 bases match TRBD2. CDR1 SEHNR and CDR2 FQNEAQ come from the germline V gene (reference sequence). There are 14 residues in the CDR3. Germline trimming cut 5 bases from V and 3 bases from J; bases unmatched to any gene: 5. CDR3 region: CASSRTSENYEQYF. CDR3 bases: TGTGCCAGCAGCCGGACTAGCGAAAACTACGAGCAGTACTTC.

This clonotype was seen at least ten times. J is TRBJ2-5 and V is TRBV25-1; D gene unclear. CDR1 is MGHDK and CDR2 is SYGVNS in the germline V gene. V was clipped by 8 bases and J by 4 bases, with 11 bases between them. The CDR3 length is 12 residues. The CDR3 coding sequence is TGTGCCAGCCGGTTAGGGCGAGAGACCCAGTACTTC. It yields the protein CASRLGRETQYF.